This TCR beta chain was recorded in a study of cytomegalovirus exposure and HLA in healthy donors. Study at large: A prior analysis found about 110 million unique TCR beta sequences from about 179 million T cells.

Donors had nominal health at sampling but likely had unrecorded immune exposures. Germline CDR1 reads MNHEY; CDR2 reads SVGAGI. The CDR3 consists of 14 residues. Trimming shortened V by 3 bases and J by 4 bases, and 10 bases separated the two germline ends. In the PCR, 60 Vbeta and 13 Jbeta primers were used. This table comes from immunoSEQ multiplex PCR, and its TCRdb copy is limited to in-frame clones, with some not included. The sample includes about 100,000 clones, 70% of them seen just once. The source material was PBMCs. The receptor was isolated from a man aged 35 to 55 in good health and CMV-seropositive. The chain is built from TRBV6-5 and TRBJ1-3; D possibly corresponds to TRBD1 (6 bases). In DNA form, the CDR3 reads TGTGCCAGCAGTTATACGACAGGAGGAAACACCATATATTTT. Protein sequence: CASSYTTGGNTIYF.